These 2 T cell receptor beta chains were all obtained from the same sample, sequenced in a study of post-analysis software for immune sequencing data. cDNA libraries of TCR beta carried unique molecular identifiers. MiXCR, applied by TCRdb to the PCR reads, yields one record per CDR3 protein. The table lists hundreds of thousands of distinct CDR3 sequences, around 27% of them singletons, with around 0.6% in the top ten. Whole-study findings and limits: Patients showed TRBV5-6, TRBV5-1 and TRBV20-1 among four to six TRBV segments more frequent than in controls.

No antigens are known for them. Sequencing input: blood. Receptors originate from a girl under 18 with multiple sclerosis.

The J gene is TRBJ2-4, the V gene TRBV5-1; the D is unclear. The J call is in doubt because the DNA end fits TRBJ2-7 better. The germline gives CDR1 SGHRS, CDR2 YFSETQ. The CDR3 totals 15 residues. The CDR3 bases are TGCGCCAGCAAACAAAACCTCGCTTCGTCCTACGAGCAGTACTTC. Translation: CASKQNLASSYEQYF.

This clonotype was seen at least ten times. The rearrangement joins TRBV12-3 or TRBV12-4 to TRBJ2-3; TRBD2 matches at 16 bases. The CDR3 sequence is 19 residues long. V was pared by 4 bases and J by 2 bases, with 9 bases of the junction left unmatched. DNA of the CDR3: TGTGCCAGCAGTTACTCCGGGACTAGCGGGGGGGTACACACAGATACGCAGTATTTT. It encodes CASSYSGTSGGVHTDTQYF.